One T cell receptor (beta chain) is described in this entry. Its target is unknown. The sample originates from a study of STAT5B mutations in CD4+ large granular lymphocyte leukemia. Overall study findings and caveats: No patients shared main leukemic clonotypes, though roughly 25% appeared at low frequency elsewhere. 8/27 top patient clones versus 2/35 control clones were TRBV06-family.

This CDR3 is built from 15 residues. CDR1 is MGHRA, CDR2 YSYEKL, per germline. Trimming left V 3 bases short and J 7 bases short, with 18 bases between. TCRdb's table, derived via immunoSEQ multiplex PCR, lists solely in-frame clones and lacks some. The profile shows approximately 30,000 clones, 68% of them singletons. Specimen: CD4+ T cells from blood buffy coats. The receptor was derived from a human donor in good health. The chain employs TRBV4-1 and TRBJ1-2; the D gene is possibly TRBD1 (5 bases). The CDR3 loop is CASSQAGTGGFGYTF. The CDR3 DNA is TGCGCCAGCAGCCAGGCCGGGACGGGGGGTTTTGGCTACACCTTC.